Below are 16 T cell receptor beta chains sequenced from a single sample in a study of tumor-infiltrating lymphocytes in primary liver carcinoma (dated by TCRdb to the late 2010s). Without any cell sorting, total RNA and DNA were co-extracted from about 20-30 mg of bulk tissue using the AllPrep DNA/RNA mini kit. Sequencing used an Illumina HiSeq 2500. Using a constant-region primer and ProtoScript II reverse transcriptase, TCRbeta-specific cDNA was reverse-transcribed from about 0.45 ug total RNA. TCRbeta libraries were built with three nested multiplex PCR rounds, a slightly modified ARM-PCR procedure. Each of the first two PCR rounds ran for about 10 cycles and used multiplex TRBV1-TRBV30 forward primers together with a Cbeta reverse primer. TCRdb applied fastp at Q25 and MiXCR to the public reads, then kept only in-frame beta chains. Identical CDR3 proteins give one entry, which carries the most common genes and DNA. In all, the sample holds about 100,000 distinct CDR3 sequences, and 65% to 70% of those were seen once. The ten largest clonotypes hold roughly 27% of the sample.

The specimen sequenced was tumor-adjacent normal liver tissue. These receptors came from a man in his forties with primary liver carcinoma and hepatitis B virus infection.

To note about this clonotype: A single base separates this from a much larger clone, so it may be a read error. V usage is TRBV6-1 and J usage is TRBJ1-5; D unclear. Germline CDR1 MNHNS, CDR2 SASEGT. The CDR3 is 14 residues long. The CDR3 bases are TGTGCCAGCAGACAGTTCGATAGCAATCAGCCCCATCATTTT. Residues: CASRQFDSNQPHHF.

Note on this clonotype: A much larger clone lies one base from this, so it may be a read error. The chain links TRBV12-3 or TRBV12-4 to TRBJ2-1; 8 nucleotides line up with TRBD1. The CDR3 has 15 residues. J was trimmed by 11 bases and V by 6 bases; bases with no gene match: 15. The CDR3 DNA sequence: TGTGCCAGCAGCCCTGGGACAGGTGTATGGGGTAAGCAGTTCTTC. It codes for CASSPGTGVWGKQFF.

Regarding this clonotype: One junction end does not reproduce the germline sequence, and a read error may be involved. The chain carries TRBV5-1 and TRBJ2-3; 8 bases match TRBD2. The length of the CDR3 is 16 residues. Germline-derived CDR1 and CDR2 are SGHRS and YFSETQ. This chain's CDR3 is CASSLGLAGSTDTQFF. CDR3 DNA sequence: TGCGCCAGCAGCTTGGGTTTAGCGGGGTCCACAGATACGCAGTTTTTT. Using reference TRBV5-1 and TRBJ2-3 for the parts outside the CDR3, the full variable domain is KAGVTQTPRYLIKTRGQQVTLSCSPISGHRSVSWYQQTPGQGLQFLFEYFSETQRNKGNFPGRFSGRQFSNSRSEMNVSTLELGDSALYLCASSLGLAGSTDTQFFGPGTRLTVL.

This clonotype has at least ten counts. The chain recombines TRBV5-1 with TRBJ2-1; 7 bases align to TRBD1. Germline loops: CDR1 SGHRS, CDR2 YFSETQ. This CDR3 is built from 14 residues. V trimming: 6 bases; J trimming: 6 bases; junction bases outside the gene matches: 9. CDR3 in DNA: TGCGCCAGCAACGTAGGGGGCAGTATCAATGAGCAGTTCTTC. Protein product: CASNVGGSINEQFF.

This clonotype was seen just once. The junction does not match germline at one end; this may be a read error. V gene TRBV4-2 combines with J gene TRBJ2-2, with D perhaps TRBD1 (6 bases). CDR1 and CDR2 from the germline V gene are LGHNA and YNFKEQ. The CDR3 extends over 17 amino acids. CDR3 sequence: CAISQDRTVRNTGELFF. Written as DNA, the CDR3 is TGTGCCATCAGCCAAGATAGGACAGTGCGGAACACAGGGGAGCTGTTTTTT.

About this clonotype itself: One end of the junction varies from germline; a read error may be responsible. This chain connects TRBV6-5 to TRBJ2-7, with D possibly being TRBD2 (6 bases). In germline, CDR1 is MNHEY, CDR2 SVGAGI. The CDR3 runs 13 residues. The CDR3 sequence is CASISPRGDERYF. DNA of the CDR3: TGTGCCAGCATTTCCCCCCGCGGGGACGAGCGGTACTTC.

This clonotype was seen at least ten times. V usage is TRBV4-2 and J usage is TRBJ1-5, with TRBD1 matching 8 bases. The junction had 5 bases not matched to a gene; V was cut back by 0 bases and J by 4 bases. This CDR3 contains 16 residues. The germline V gene has CDR1 LGHNA and CDR2 YNFKEQ. CDR3 DNA sequence: TGTGCCAGCAGCCAAGATTGGGGACAGGTTAATCAGCCCCAGCATTTT. Protein product: CASSQDWGQVNQPQHF.

A note on this clonotype: It may be a read error: a sequence one base away is much more abundant. This CDR3 is missing its conserved last phenylalanine or tryptophan, likely due to a read error. The chain links TRBV10-3 to TRBJ1-5, with D possibly matching TRBD1 (6 bases). The V gene lost 10 bases and the J gene lost 0 bases, with 10 bases spanning the gap. CDR1 and CDR2 (germline): ENHRY, SYGVKD. The CDR3 is made up of 13 amino acids. CDR3: CATRQASNQPQHL. CDR3 DNA: TGTGCCACTAGACAGGCTAGCAATCAGCCCCAGCATTTA.

Worth noting for this clonotype: The junction and the germline gene differ at one end; a read error may be behind it. The V call is TRBV11-2, the J call TRBJ2-7; no definite D call. CDR3 length: 12 residues. Germline-derived CDR1 and CDR2 are SGHAT and FQNNGV. CDR3 protein: CASNLVDHEQYF. For the CDR3, the DNA is TGCGCCAGCAACTTAGTAGACCACGAGCAGTACTTC.

Notes on this clonotype: A much larger clonotype is one base distant, so this may be a read error. The chain carries TRBV10-2 and TRBJ2-1; tentatively, D is TRBD2 (5 bases). Germline V gene lookup returns CDR1 WSHSY and CDR2 SAAADI. This CDR3 comprises 14 residues. This CDR3 reads CARSAGGFYNEQFF. CDR3 sequence (DNA): TGCGCCAGAAGTGCGGGTGGCTTCTACAATGAGCAGTTCTTC.

This chain uses TRBV11-2 with TRBJ2-3, with a tentative D call TRBD2 (7 bases). The CDR3 has 19 amino acids. The germline V and J ends were trimmed by 5 bases and 3 bases, with 27 bases remaining between them. Germline V CDR1 and CDR2: SGHAT, FQNNGV. In DNA form, the CDR3 reads TGTGCCAGCAGCCCCGGGGCGGGGGCCCGGGGCGGGAGAACAGATACGCAGTATTTT. It is translated as CASSPGAGARGGRTDTQYF. Using reference TRBV11-2 and TRBJ2-3 for the parts outside the CDR3, the full variable domain is EAGVAQSPRYKIIEKRQSVAFWCNPISGHATLYWYQQILGQGPKLLIQFQNNGVVDDSQLPKDRFSAERLKGVDSTLKIQPAKLEDSAVYLCASSPGAGARGGRTDTQYFGPGTRLTVL.

This clonotype was seen a few times. The chain combines TRBV25-1 with TRBJ2-5; tentative D call: TRBD2 (5 bases). The CDR3 has 11 residues. Per germline, CDR1 MGHDK and CDR2 SYGVNS. The V and J ends lost 8 bases and 8 bases respectively, with 12 bases between them. CDR3 nucleotides: TGTGCCAGCCAAGGACTGGAAACCCAGTACTTC. Translation gives CASQGLETQYF.

The gene calls are TRBV13 and TRBJ2-7, with D tentatively TRBD2 (5 bases). V dropped 2 bases and J dropped 10 bases, with 9 bases sitting between them. This CDR3 is 11 amino acids long. From germline, CDR1 is PRHDT and CDR2 FYEKMQ (reference sequence). The CDR3 DNA is TGTGCCAGCAGCTTAAGAGAGGGTCAGTACTTC. It codes for CASSLREGQYF.

A remark on this clonotype: The junction does not match germline at one end; this may be a read error. This chain links TRBV13 with TRBJ2-7, with D possibly being TRBD2 (6 bases). Germline V gene sequence: CDR1 PRHDT, CDR2 FYEKMQ (reference sequence). CDR3 length equals 11 residues. CDR3 loop: CASGLRGEQYF. CDR3 in DNA: TGTGCCAGCGGCTTACGGGGGGAGCAGTACTTC. Full variable domain (remainder filled in from reference TRBV13 and TRBJ2-7): AAGVIQSPRHLIKEKRETATLKCYPIPRHDTVYWYQQGPGQDPQFLISFYEKMQSDKGSIPDRFSAQQFSDYHSELNMSSLELGDSALYFCASGLRGEQYFGPGTRLTVT.

The chain joins TRBV30 to TRBJ2-7, with 9 bases identical to TRBD1. This CDR3 is 14 amino acids long. V lost 7 bases to trimming and J lost 8 bases; unmatched junction nucleotides: 15. The germline gives CDR1 GTSNPN, CDR2 SVGIG (reference sequence). This CDR3 is CALEQGAPKYKQYF. In nucleotides, the CDR3 is TGTGCCTTGGAACAGGGGGCCCCGAAGTACAAGCAGTACTTC. The whole variable domain, filled in from reference TRBV30 and TRBJ2-7, reads SQTIHQWPATLVQPVGSPLSLECTVEGTSNPNLYWYRQAAGRGLQLLFYSVGIGQISSEVPQNLSASRPQDRQFILSSKKLLLSDSGFYLCALEQGAPKYKQYFGPGTRLTVT.

This chain connects TRBV12-3 or TRBV12-4 to TRBJ2-1, with D hard to call. The V end lost 7 bases, the J end lost 0 bases, and 7 bases lay between the germline ends. The CDR3 has 13 residues. CDR3 loop: CASKGCSYNEQFF. The CDR3 DNA follows: TGTGCCAGCAAGGGATGCTCCTACAATGAGCAGTTCTTC.